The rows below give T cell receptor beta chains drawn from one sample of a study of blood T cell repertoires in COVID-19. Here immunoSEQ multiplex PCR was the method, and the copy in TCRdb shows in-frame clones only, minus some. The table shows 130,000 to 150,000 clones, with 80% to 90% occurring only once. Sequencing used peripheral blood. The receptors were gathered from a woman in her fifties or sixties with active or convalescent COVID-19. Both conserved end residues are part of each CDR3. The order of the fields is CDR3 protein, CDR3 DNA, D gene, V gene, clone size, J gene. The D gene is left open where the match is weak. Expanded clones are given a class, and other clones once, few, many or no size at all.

CDR3aa: CASSQVQGENTIYF; CDR3nt: TGCGCCAGCAGCCAAGTACAGGGAGAAAACACCATATATTTT; d_gene: .; v_gene: TRBV4-1; abundance: .; j_gene: TRBJ1-3
CDR3aa: CASSQLAGDITGELFF; CDR3nt: TGTGCCAGCAGTCAACTAGCGGGAGACATCACCGGGGAGCTGTTTTTT; d_gene: TRBD2; v_gene: TRBV6-4; abundance: .; j_gene: TRBJ2-2
CDR3aa: CASSPWPGAGYNEQFF; CDR3nt: TGTGCCAGCAGCCCATGGCCCGGAGCGGGATACAATGAGCAGTTCTTC; d_gene: TRBD2; v_gene: TRBV11-2; abundance: .; j_gene: TRBJ2-1
CDR3aa: CATSGTGGIQPQHF; CDR3nt: TGTGCCACCAGCGGGACAGGGGGCATTCAGCCCCAGCATTTT; d_gene: TRBD1; v_gene: TRBV15; abundance: .; j_gene: TRBJ1-5
CDR3aa: CAWAVGTGGNSPLHF; CDR3nt: TGTGCCTGGGCGGTTGGGACAGGAGGGAATTCACCCCTCCACTTT; d_gene: TRBD1; v_gene: TRBV30; abundance: .; j_gene: TRBJ1-6
CDR3aa: CASSSPGTANTEAFF; CDR3nt: TGTGCCAGCAGTTCCCCAGGGACAGCGAACACTGAAGCTTTCTTT; d_gene: TRBD1; v_gene: TRBV6-5; abundance: .; j_gene: TRBJ1-1
CDR3aa: CASSLISLGQAYEQYF; CDR3nt: TGTGCCAGCAGCCTAATTTCGTTAGGACAGGCCTACGAGCAGTACTTC; d_gene: TRBD1; v_gene: TRBV7-2; abundance: once; j_gene: TRBJ2-7
CDR3aa: CASSLRDNYGYTF; CDR3nt: TGTGCCAGCAGCTTGAGGGATAACTATGGCTACACCTTC; d_gene: .; v_gene: TRBV7-9; abundance: .; j_gene: TRBJ1-2
CDR3aa: CASRYLRDRGRNTIYF; CDR3nt: TGTGCCAGCAGATACCTCCGGGACAGGGGGCGAAACACCATATATTTT; d_gene: TRBD1; v_gene: TRBV27; abundance: .; j_gene: TRBJ1-3
CDR3aa: CASSQDRGGRQFF; CDR3nt: TGCGCCAGCAGCCAAGATCGAGGGGGAAGGCAGTTCTTC; d_gene: .; v_gene: TRBV4-3; abundance: .; j_gene: TRBJ2-1
CDR3aa: CASRNGLAQAKNIQYF; CDR3nt: TGTGCCAGCAGGAATGGACTAGCCCAAGCCAAAAACATTCAGTACTTC; d_gene: TRBD2; v_gene: TRBV2; abundance: once; j_gene: TRBJ2-4
CDR3aa: CASSPRTSGGFEQYF; CDR3nt: TGTGCCAGCAGCCCTCGGACTAGCGGGGGCTTCGAGCAGTACTTC; d_gene: TRBD2; v_gene: TRBV13; abundance: .; j_gene: TRBJ2-7
CDR3aa: CATSTRAGTDTQYF; CDR3nt: TGTGCCACCAGCACGCGGGCCGGCACAGATACGCAGTATTTT; d_gene: .; v_gene: TRBV15; abundance: .; j_gene: TRBJ2-3
CDR3aa: CARIQGTPYEQYF; CDR3nt: TGTGCTAGGATCCAGGGGACACCCTACGAGCAGTACTTC; d_gene: .; v_gene: TRBV12-5; abundance: few; j_gene: TRBJ2-7
CDR3aa: CASSYTPYEQYF; CDR3nt: TGTGCCAGCAGTTATACTCCCTACGAGCAGTACTTC; d_gene: .; v_gene: TRBV6-2/TRBV6-3; abundance: .; j_gene: TRBJ2-7
CDR3aa: CASNPRQRGGNEQFF; CDR3nt: TGTGCCAGTAACCCACGTCAGCGGGGGGGCAATGAGCAGTTCTTC; d_gene: TRBD2; v_gene: TRBV19; abundance: .; j_gene: TRBJ2-1
CDR3aa: CASSFAHRDPLFF; CDR3nt: TGTGCCAGCAGTTTTGCCCACCGGGATCCGCTTTTCTTC; d_gene: .; v_gene: TRBV5-8; abundance: .; j_gene: TRBJ2-1
CDR3aa: CAWSSFGGSNSPLHF; CDR3nt: TGTGCCTGGAGTTCTTTCGGGGGAAGTAATTCACCCCTCCACTTT; d_gene: .; v_gene: TRBV30; abundance: .; j_gene: TRBJ1-6
CDR3aa: CASRGSPGQGAYGYTF; CDR3nt: TGTGCCAGCAGAGGATCTCCGGGACAGGGGGCTTATGGCTACACCTTC; d_gene: TRBD1; v_gene: TRBV27; abundance: .; j_gene: TRBJ1-2
CDR3aa: CASSQDARDSAPYNEQFF; CDR3nt: TGTGCCAGCAGCCAAGATGCGCGGGATTCGGCCCCCTACAATGAGCAGTTCTTC; d_gene: .; v_gene: TRBV4-2; abundance: .; j_gene: TRBJ2-1
CDR3aa: CASSPGQGDGNEQFF; CDR3nt: TGTGCCAGCAGCCCTGGACAGGGCGACGGGAATGAGCAGTTCTTC; d_gene: TRBD1; v_gene: TRBV6-6; abundance: many; j_gene: TRBJ2-1
CDR3aa: CASRAYQGIAEAFF; CDR3nt: TGTGCCAGCAGGGCGTACCAGGGGATCGCTGAAGCTTTCTTT; d_gene: .; v_gene: TRBV6-5; abundance: .; j_gene: TRBJ1-1
CDR3aa: CASSYRSGSAYEQYF; CDR3nt: TGTGCCAGCAGCTATCGAAGCGGGAGCGCCTACGAGCAGTACTTC; d_gene: TRBD2; v_gene: TRBV7-2; abundance: once; j_gene: TRBJ2-7
CDR3aa: CASRYNEKLFF; CDR3nt: TGTGCCAGCAGGTATAATGAAAAACTGTTTTTT; d_gene: .; v_gene: TRBV12-3/TRBV12-4; abundance: .; j_gene: TRBJ1-4
CDR3aa: CASTTQGTGANVLTF; CDR3nt: TGCGCCAGCACCACACAGGGAACTGGGGCCAACGTCCTGACTTTC; d_gene: .; v_gene: TRBV5-1; abundance: .; j_gene: TRBJ2-6
CDR3aa: CASSNDRRNQPQHF; CDR3nt: TGTGCCAGCAGTAACGACAGGAGGAACCAGCCCCAGCATTTT; d_gene: .; v_gene: TRBV2; abundance: .; j_gene: TRBJ1-5
CDR3aa: CASSLPREFTDNEQFF; CDR3nt: TGTGCCAGCAGTTTGCCCCGGGAGTTTACGGACAATGAGCAGTTCTTC; d_gene: .; v_gene: TRBV28; abundance: .; j_gene: TRBJ2-1
CDR3aa: CASSLGDTYNEQFF; CDR3nt: TGCGCCAGCAGCTTGGGGGACACCTACAATGAGCAGTTCTTC; d_gene: .; v_gene: TRBV5-1; abundance: .; j_gene: TRBJ2-1
CDR3aa: CSATVNTEAFF; CDR3nt: TGCAGCGCGACAGTGAACACTGAAGCTTTCTTT; d_gene: .; v_gene: TRBV29-1; abundance: .; j_gene: TRBJ1-1
CDR3aa: CASSYSKAAGANVLTF; CDR3nt: TGTGCCAGCAGTTACTCCAAGGCGGCTGGGGCCAACGTCCTGACTTTC; d_gene: .; v_gene: TRBV6-2/TRBV6-3; abundance: once; j_gene: TRBJ2-6
CDR3aa: CASSEGNSPTNYGYTF; CDR3nt: TGTGCCAGCAGCGAGGGGAACAGTCCTACTAACTATGGCTACACCTTC; d_gene: .; v_gene: TRBV9; abundance: .; j_gene: TRBJ1-2